What follows are 29 T cell receptor beta chains derived from one specimen sequenced in a study of blood T cell repertoires in COVID-19. Using immunoSEQ multiplex PCR, the repertoire was profiled, and TCRdb retains in-frame clones only, with some absent. The sample lists more than 90,000 clones, approximately 83% occurring once. The sample consisted of peripheral blood. These receptors were obtained from a woman in her sixties or seventies with acute or convalescent COVID-19.

The chain is built from TRBV6-6 and TRBJ1-6, with 7 bases lining up with TRBD1. Per the germline V gene, CDR1 is MNHNY and CDR2 is SVGAGI (reference sequence). Losses at the gene ends were 0 bases for V and 7 bases for J; bases not matched to a gene: 3. This CDR3 comprises 15 residues. The chain's CDR3 is CASSYSDRQNSPLHF. The CDR3 DNA reads as TGTGCCAGCAGTTACTCGGACAGGCAAAATTCACCCCTCCACTTT.

This chain connects TRBV18 to TRBJ1-6, with no clear D. In germline, CDR1 is KGHSH, CDR2 LQKENI. V dropped 3 bases and J dropped 12 bases, with 9 bases sitting between them. This CDR3 spans 12 amino acids. The CDR3 region is CASSPSEGPLHF. CDR3 in DNA: TGTGCCAGCTCACCGTCCGAGGGACCCCTCCACTTT.

J is TRBJ1-3 and V is TRBV5-1; D is unresolved. Trimming pared 5 bases from V and 2 bases from J, leaving 11 bases between. This CDR3 contains 14 residues. The germline gives CDR1 SGHRS, CDR2 YFSETQ. This chain's CDR3 is CASREPNAGNTIYF. The CDR3 DNA is TGCGCCAGCAGAGAGCCCAACGCTGGAAACACCATATATTTT.

The chain employs TRBV12-3 or TRBV12-4 and TRBJ1-1, with 9 bases fitting TRBD1. The CDR3 covers 13 residues. The V and J ends lost 3 bases and 10 bases, in that order; junction bases with no gene match: 6. The CDR3 region has the DNA TGTGCCAGCAGTTTTTACAGGGGGCGCGGAGCTTTCTTT. This sequence encodes CASSFYRGRGAFF.

This clone occurred once. This chain connects TRBV6-5 to TRBJ1-1; D may be TRBD1 (5 bases). The CDR3 covers 14 residues. Germline V gene data show CDR1 as MNHEY and CDR2 as SVGAGI. Trimming took off 3 bases at V and 0 bases at J, with 8 bases between the two ends. The CDR3 DNA sequence: TGTGCCAGCAGTTATAGGGGAATGAACACTGAAGCTTTCTTT. This encodes CASSYRGMNTEAFF.

The genes are TRBV7-2 and TRBJ1-4, with TRBD1 matching over 9 bases. CDR1 and CDR2 (germline): SGHTA, FQGNSA. The CDR3 runs to 15 residues. The trim removed 5 bases at V and 5 bases at J, leaving 6 bases unmatched. CDR3 amino acids: CASSIGQGRNEKLFF. The CDR3 DNA sequence: TGTGCCAGCAGCATTGGACAGGGGCGGAATGAAAAACTGTTTTTT.

CDR3 DNA: TGTGCCAGCAGCCAACCGGGACTAGCGGGGCGCTCCTACGAGCAGTACTTC. This gives the protein CASSQPGLAGRSYEQYF. This rearrangement joins TRBV3-1 (or the pseudogene TRBV3-2) to TRBJ2-7; 13 bases agree with TRBD2. The CDR3 is 17 residues long. Germline assignment: CDR1 LGHDT and CDR2 YNNKEL (reference sequence). After removal of 2 bases from V and 0 bases from J, the junction contained 4 bases not matched to a gene.

The chain carries TRBV5-6 and TRBJ1-1; the D gene is possibly TRBD1 (6 bases). The CDR3 consists of 11 residues. Germline V CDR1 and CDR2: SGHDT, YYEEEE. V was pared by 4 bases and J by 8 bases, with 9 bases between. The CDR3 region has the DNA TGTGCCAGCAGCACCGGGACAGAAGCTTTCTTT. This codes for CASSTGTEAFF. Variable domain in full (rest from reference TRBV5-6 and TRBJ1-1): DAGVTQSPTHLIKTRGQQVTLRCSPKSGHDTVSWYQQALGQGPQFIFQYYEEEERQRGNFPDRFSGHQFPNYSSELNVNALLLGDSALYLCASSTGTEAFFGQGTRLTVV.

V gene TRBV5-1 combines with J gene TRBJ1-6; D is possibly TRBD1 (5 bases). Trimming removed 5 bases from V and 14 bases from J, with 14 bases in between. The CDR3 spans 12 residues. Germline loops: CDR1 SGHRS, CDR2 YFSETQ. The CDR3 loop is CASSYDGGALHF. In DNA form, the CDR3 reads TGCGCCAGCAGTTATGATGGAGGGGCCCTCCACTTT.

The genes are TRBV9 and TRBJ2-1; possible D gene TRBD1, 5 bases. V lost 0 bases to trimming and J lost 5 bases, with 9 bases between them. The CDR3 is made up of 14 amino acids. Germline V gene data show CDR1 as SGDLS and CDR2 as YYNGEE. CDR3 residues: CASSVANRNNEQFF. CDR3 bases: TGTGCCAGCAGCGTAGCCAACAGGAACAATGAGCAGTTCTTC.

The chain is built from TRBV7-9 and TRBJ1-2; D is ambiguous. The CDR3 is made up of 15 amino acids. V shed 5 bases and J shed 7 bases, with 20 bases lying between them. The germline CDR1 and CDR2 sequences are SEHNR and FQNEAQ (reference sequence). This CDR3 reads CASSPPDSLIRGYTF. DNA of the CDR3: TGTGCCAGCAGCCCCCCAGACTCACTCATTCGTGGCTACACCTTC.

J is TRBJ2-1 and V is TRBV27, with 12 bases fitting TRBD2. Looked up from germline, CDR1 is MNHEY and CDR2 is SMNVEV (reference sequence). V gave up 4 bases and J gave up 3 bases; unmatched junction bases: 4. The CDR3 totals 16 residues. The CDR3 is CASSSRLAGVYNEQFF. The DNA for the CDR3 is TGTGCCAGCAGTTCCCGACTAGCGGGGGTCTACAATGAGCAGTTCTTC.

The CDR3 bases are TGCGCCAGCAGCCTACGACAGGAGGTGGATTCACCCCTCCACTTT. Protein sequence: CASSLRQEVDSPLHF. This chain connects TRBV4-1 to TRBJ1-6; perhaps TRBD1 as D (6 bases). V lost 4 bases, J lost 8 bases, and 15 bases lay in between. The germline CDR1 and CDR2 sequences are MGHRA and YSYEKL. The CDR3 spans 15 residues.

The chain uses TRBV9 and TRBJ2-1; 8 nucleotides line up with TRBD2. The germline V gene encodes CDR1 SGDLS and CDR2 YYNGEE. Losses at the gene ends were 0 bases for V and 6 bases for J; bases not matched to a gene: 8. This CDR3 region has 16 residues. In nucleotides, the CDR3 is TGTGCCAGCAGCGTAGAGGGACTAGTGCCCGCCAATGAGCAGTTCTTC. Encoded protein: CASSVEGLVPANEQFF.

This clone was detected a few times. This chain joins TRBV23-1 and TRBJ1-2; 8 nucleotides agree with TRBD1. TRBV23-1 belongs to the ORF category, with a function that is uncertain. The J segment lost 5 bases and the V segment lost 6 bases, leaving 11 bases of the junction unmatched. The CDR3 extends over 15 amino acids. CDR3 DNA sequence: TGCGCCAGCAGGTCCTCCGGACAGGGCGGGTATGGCTACACCTTC. Translation gives CASRSSGQGGYGYTF.

This clone has a handful of counts. The rearrangement links TRBV25-1 to TRBJ2-1; 9 nucleotides line up with TRBD2. Germline V gene sequence: CDR1 MGHDK, CDR2 SYGVNS. This CDR3 has 16 amino acids. Trimming removed 4 bases from V and 0 bases from J; junction bases left unmatched: 4. The CDR3 nucleotides are TGTGCCAGCAGTGGGATTAGCGGGAGCTCCTACAATGAGCAGTTCTTC. Encoded protein: CASSGISGSSYNEQFF.

A single count supports this clone. The rearrangement joins TRBV6-5 to TRBJ1-1; D is possibly TRBD1 (5 bases). The CDR3 consists of 12 residues. The V and J ends lost 9 bases and 5 bases respectively, with 13 bases between them. Germline V gives CDR1 MNHEY, CDR2 SVGAGI. The CDR3 spells CASLGGETEAFF. For the CDR3, the DNA is TGTGCCAGTCTCGGGGGGGAAACTGAAGCTTTCTTT.

The J gene is TRBJ2-7, the V gene TRBV30; 10 bases agree with TRBD2. Germline V CDR1 and CDR2: GTSNPN, SVGIG (reference sequence). The V segment lost 1 base and the J segment 10 bases; nucleotides outside the gene matches: 7. The CDR3 contains 13 residues. The CDR3: CAWSAGASGSQYF. In DNA form, the CDR3 reads TGTGCCTGGAGTGCCGGGGCTAGCGGGAGTCAGTACTTC.

The chain links TRBV19 to TRBJ2-1; D is possibly TRBD2 (5 bases). The CDR3 totals 13 residues. Between the trimmed V and J ends, which lost 1 base and 8 bases, there was a span of 9 bases. Germline-derived CDR1 and CDR2 are LNHDA and SQIVND (reference sequence). CDR3 coding DNA: TGTGCCAGTAGTATAGTGCGGGCGGATGAGCAGTTCTTC. This translates into CASSIVRADEQFF.

The chain employs TRBV10-3 and TRBJ2-7, with 11 bases lining up with TRBD1. The germline gives CDR1 ENHRY, CDR2 SYGVKD. The V gene end was trimmed by 8 bases and the J gene end by 7 bases; junction bases not matched to a gene: 7. The CDR3 runs 13 residues. The CDR3 is CAIAGQGVREQYF. The CDR3 coding sequence is TGTGCCATCGCGGGACAGGGGGTCCGGGAGCAGTACTTC.

This chain joins TRBV12-3 or TRBV12-4 and TRBJ2-1; weak D call: TRBD2 (5 bases). The germline V and J ends were trimmed by 3 bases and 5 bases, with 8 bases remaining between them. The CDR3 is 13 amino acids. The CDR3 DNA sequence: TGTGCCAGCAGTTTTCCTAGCCACAATGAGCAGTTCTTC. Protein: CASSFPSHNEQFF.

V usage is TRBV6-5 and J usage is TRBJ1-2; the match to TRBD1 covers 7 bases. The ends lost 5 bases at V and 5 bases at J; junction bases unmatched: 8. The CDR3 loop spans 14 amino acids. The germline CDR1 and CDR2 sequences are MNHEY and SVGAGI. CDR3 DNA sequence: TGTGCCAGCAGTACGGCCGGGACAGTATATGGCTACACCTTC. Amino acid sequence: CASSTAGTVYGYTF.

V is TRBV18 and J is TRBJ1-1; 8 nucleotides align to TRBD1. The trim removed 2 bases at V and 4 bases at J, leaving 3 bases unmatched. CDR3 size: 14 residues. Germline V gene lookup returns CDR1 KGHSH and CDR2 LQKENI. CDR3: CASSPTQGGTEAFF. Written as DNA, the CDR3 is TGTGCCAGCTCACCAACACAGGGGGGCACTGAAGCTTTCTTT.

The genes are TRBV25-1 and TRBJ2-7; possibly TRBD2 for D (5 bases). Germline lookup yields CDR1 MGHDK and CDR2 SYGVNS. CDR3 length equals 14 residues. V was pared by 6 bases and J by 0 bases, with 12 bases between. The CDR3, as DNA: TGTGCCAGCAGGGCGGAGGTGGGCTCCTACGAGCAGTACTTC. This gives the protein CASRAEVGSYEQYF.

This rearrangement joins TRBV5-1 to TRBJ2-4, with TRBD2 as a possible D gene (5 bases). The germline V gene encodes CDR1 SGHRS and CDR2 YFSETQ. This CDR3 comprises 13 residues. V was clipped by 0 bases and J by 5 bases, with 6 bases between them. The CDR3 DNA follows: TGCGCCAGCAGCTTGGGGGGAGAAAACATTCAGTACTTC. Translated: CASSLGGENIQYF.

This chain uses TRBV4-2 with TRBJ2-1, with 7 bases that match TRBD1. CDR3 length: 14 residues. V was pared by 0 bases and J by 8 bases, with 4 bases of the junction left unmatched. CDR1 LGHNA and CDR2 YNFKEQ come from the germline V gene. The CDR3 DNA reads TGTGCCAGCAGCCAAGAACCCCAGGGGGATGAGCAGTTCTTC. Protein: CASSQEPQGDEQFF.

This clone was counted a few times. The chain has TRBV28 and TRBJ2-2; 10 nucleotides match TRBD2. CDR3 length: 16 residues. Losses at the gene ends were 9 bases for V and 6 bases for J; bases not matched to a gene: 13. Germline CDR1 and CDR2: MDHEN and SYDVKM. The CDR3 nucleotides are TGTGCCAGGGGAGTTGGTCTAGCGGGAGCGCCCGGGGAGCTGTTTTTT. Translating gives CARGVGLAGAPGELFF. The variable domain in full, with the rest retrieved from reference TRBV28 and TRBJ2-2, is DVKVTQSSRYLVKRTGEKVFLECVQDMDHENMFWYRQDPGLGLRLIYFSYDVKMKEKGDIPEGYSVSREKKERFSLILESASTNQTSMYLCARGVGLAGAPGELFFGEGSRLTVL.

This chain uses TRBV5-1 with TRBJ2-1; 16 bases line up with TRBD2. The J segment lost 7 bases and the V segment lost 4 bases, leaving 5 bases of the junction unmatched. Germline lookup yields CDR1 SGHRS and CDR2 YFSETQ. This CDR3 region has 16 residues. CDR3 coding DNA: TGCGCCAGCAGCCCGGGACTAGCGGGGGGGCGGAATGAGCAGTTCTTC. As protein: CASSPGLAGGRNEQFF.

This clone occurred once. J is TRBJ2-1 and V is TRBV27, with 12 bases matching TRBD2. The ends lost 3 bases at V and 5 bases at J; junction bases unmatched: 8. Germline CDR1 is MNHEY and CDR2 is SMNVEV (reference sequence). CDR3 length equals 17 residues. CDR3 sequence reads: CASSFASGRAYDNEQFF. The DNA for the CDR3 is TGTGCCAGCAGTTTCGCTAGCGGGAGGGCCTATGACAATGAGCAGTTCTTC.